Listed here are 13 T cell receptor beta chains from one sample, sequenced in a study of identical twins. TCRdb re-called the 5' RACE reads through MiXCR, storing one row per CDR3 protein. The table has fewer than 900,000 distinct CDR3 sequences, about 20% seen once. These same data were also listed under a study on T cells expressing NK-cell markers.

The sequencing input was PBMCs. Receptors were obtained from a woman aged 18-35 years in good health.

In its sample, this clonotype was seen many times. This chain joins TRBV24-1 and TRBJ2-1; D may be TRBD2 (5 bases). The CDR3 contains 13 residues. Germline lookup yields CDR1 KGHDR and CDR2 SFDVKD. V lost 7 bases and J 7 bases, leaving 13 bases between the germline ends. CDR3 region: CATSPGVTNEQFF. CDR3 DNA sequence: TGTGCCACCAGCCCCGGGGTTACAAATGAGCAGTTCTTC.

This clonotype was seen repeatedly, ten times or more. V usage is TRBV5-1 and J usage is TRBJ2-7; TRBD2 matches at 10 bases. CDR1 is SGHRS and CDR2 is YFSETQ in the germline V gene. V dropped 0 bases and J dropped 0; count of bases not matched to a gene: 0. This CDR3 region has 15 residues. DNA of the CDR3: TGCGCCAGCAGCTTGGGACTAGCGGGCTCCTACGAGCAGTACTTC. Its translation: CASSLGLAGSYEQYF.

The chain is built from TRBV27 and TRBJ1-6; weak D call: TRBD1 (6 bases). CDR1 and CDR2 from the germline V gene are MNHEY and SMNVEV (reference sequence). The CDR3 loop spans 15 amino acids. Trimming removed 5 bases from V and 6 bases from J, with 14 bases in between. CDR3 DNA sequence: TGTGCCAGCAGTCTACAGGGCCTGCCTAATTCACCCCTCCACTTT. This encodes CASSLQGLPNSPLHF.

The chain joins TRBV7-9 to TRBJ1-6; TRBD1 is a possible D gene (5 bases). Germline V CDR1 and CDR2: SEHNR, FQNEAQ (reference sequence). The CDR3 spans 15 residues. Between the trimmed V and J ends, which lost 5 bases and 8 bases, there was a span of 16 bases. The CDR3 loop is CASSPQLGRDSPLHF. The CDR3 DNA follows: TGTGCCAGCAGCCCTCAGTTGGGCAGGGATTCACCCCTCCACTTT.

This clonotype was detected many times. The chain carries TRBV2 and TRBJ1-4, with a weak D call TRBD1 (5 bases). V dropped 5 bases and J dropped 6 bases, with 22 bases sitting between them. CDR1 and CDR2 (germline): SNHLY, FYNNEI. CDR3 length: 17 amino acids. DNA of the CDR3: TGTGCCAGCAGTTTTCCCCTACGGAGCGGGGCGGATGAAAAACTGTTTTTT. Amino acids: CASSFPLRSGADEKLFF.

This clonotype was recorded at least ten times. The rearrangement links TRBV10-2 to TRBJ2-5; tentative D call: TRBD1 (6 bases). The V and J ends lost 2 bases and 6 bases respectively, with 13 bases between them. CDR3 length: 14 amino acids. Per the germline V gene, CDR1 is WSHSY and CDR2 is SAAADI. CDR3 DNA sequence: TGCGCCAGCAGTGAGCTCGTCCAGGGGCAGACCCAGTACTTC. Amino acid sequence: CASSELVQGQTQYF.

This chain connects TRBV2 to TRBJ1-2; D is unclear. Germline loops: CDR1 SNHLY, CDR2 FYNNEI. Trimming stripped 1 base from V and 4 bases from J, with 10 bases between. The CDR3 contains 14 residues. This CDR3 is CASSEEAVGYGYTF. The CDR3 DNA reads TGTGCCAGCAGTGAAGAGGCGGTTGGCTATGGCTACACCTTC.

The sample holds a few counts of this clonotype. The chain couples TRBV6-2 or TRBV6-3 to TRBJ1-2; no reliable D call. CDR3 size: 13 residues. V lost 7 bases and J 6 bases, leaving 15 bases between the germline ends. CDR1 and CDR2 from the germline V gene are MNHEY and SVGEGT. The CDR3 DNA reads TGTGCCAGCACCTATAGGAGGGCCGATGGCTACACCTTC. It codes for CASTYRRADGYTF.

There are a few counts of this clonotype. CDR3 sequence: CASSPTGGALDEQFF. The DNA of the CDR3 is TGCGCCAGCAGCCCGACAGGGGGCGCACTCGATGAGCAGTTCTTC. The rearrangement links TRBV5-1 to TRBJ2-1, with TRBD1 matching over 10 bases. Germline CDR1 SGHRS, CDR2 YFSETQ. The CDR3 loop spans 15 amino acids. J lost 8 bases, V lost 4 bases, and 9 bases had no gene match.

The chain has TRBV29-1 and TRBJ2-5; TRBD2 aligns across 11 bases. Germline V gene data show CDR1 as SQVTM and CDR2 as ANQGSEA. With V trimmed by 6 bases and J by 5 bases, 11 bases remained unmatched. The CDR3 covers 15 residues. CDR3 in DNA: TGCAGCGTCCTACTAGCGGGGGTCTCGGGGGAGACCCAGTACTTC. This sequence encodes CSVLLAGVSGETQYF.

V usage is TRBV27 and J usage is TRBJ2-1; D perhaps matches TRBD1 (5 bases). The CDR3 has 16 residues. Germline V CDR1 and CDR2: MNHEY, SMNVEV (reference sequence). V was cut by 1 base and J by 5 bases, with 15 bases left in between. CDR3 nucleotides: TGTGCCAGCAGTTTATGGGGCGAGAAGTTAAACAATGAGCAGTTCTTC. This encodes CASSLWGEKLNNEQFF.

This chain connects TRBV12-3 or TRBV12-4 to TRBJ2-3; perhaps TRBD1 as D (5 bases). Between the trimmed V and J ends, which lost 3 bases and 1 base, there was a span of 11 bases. This CDR3 spans 15 amino acids. The CDR3 region is CASSLGPSGTDTQYF. The CDR3 nucleotides read TGTGCCAGCAGTTTGGGGCCGAGCGGCACAGATACGCAGTATTTT.

The table lists this clonotype with many counts. The chain uses TRBV20-1 and TRBJ2-1, with 10 bases aligning to TRBD2. The CDR3 totals 16 residues. The germline V gene encodes CDR1 DFQATT and CDR2 SNEGSKA (reference sequence). The junction had 5 bases not matched to a gene; V was cut back by 1 base and J by 2 bases. In DNA, the CDR3 is TGCAGTGCTAGAGTACTAGCGGGGCAGACCTACAATGAGCAGTTCTTC. Translation: CSARVLAGQTYNEQFF.